This T cell receptor (beta chain) came from a study of shared clonotypes between healthy human individuals (dated by TCRdb to 2019 to 2021). Study-level background: The cohort comprised a couple of women and three men aged 18 to 49 years. To estimate repertoire size and how much clonotype sharing occurs between individuals, the study deeply sequenced the blood TCR repertoires of about five healthy adults. To increase sequencing depth and limit assay-specific biases, different laboratories used diverse techniques to prepare libraries and sequence TCR repertoires. Leukapheresis yielded between about 0.85 and 9 billion PBMCs per donor.

General findings and caveats noted by the study authors: Because the study included only a small number of donors, the genetic and exposure-history diversity represented was limited. Based on pairwise subsampling, the degree of clonotype sharing among donors was expected to be affected by sequencing depth. Sampling was limited to blood, and TCR repertoires in tissue likely differ from TCR repertoires in blood.

Using the deep immunoSEQ assay, TCR CDR3 regions were amplified from genomic DNA by multiplex PCR. Genomic DNA extracted from each cell subset was distributed evenly over all wells of several immunoSEQ 96-well plates, and each plate served as one replicate. For unsorted PBMC, each replicate PCR was loaded with about 300 ng genomic DNA, equivalent to about 30,000 T cell genomes. Ten immunoSEQ deep assay plates were used to sequence unsorted PBMC genomic DNA. The purified libraries were quantified using a Qubit 3.0 fluorometer, sized with a Bioanalyzer 2100, and then quantified again using the KAPA Library Quantification kit. A separate single-read 150-cycle Illumina NextSeq 550 flow cell was used to sequence each immunoSEQ 96-well plate. The authors' analysis ran thus. The immunoSEQ output contained only junctional sequences without quality scores, so filtering could not match that applied to full-length reads. Sequences were annotated with PyIR, a Python wrapper for IgBLAST v1.9, using IMGT germline references to assign V/J genes and CDR3. Reads with weak V/J assignments (E-value above 1e-6), missing CDR3, stop codons, out-of-frame junctions, or ambiguous translated residues were removed. V3J clonotypes were defined as sequences sharing an identical inferred V gene, J gene, and CDR3 amino acid sequence. Percentage overlap between repertoires was calculated by dividing the number of shared unique clonotypes by the size of the smaller repertoire. Three approaches were used to assess repertoire richness: RTK rarefaction, the Chao1 estimator, and Recon v2.1 estimates of unobserved clonotypes. What TCRdb holds here is the immuneACCESS table cut down to in-frame rearrangements. Part of the clones is not present; checked against another copy, under half of the missing clones reflect an unresolved V gene, and the others are unexplained. Clonal size and the V and J genes are those of that table, whereas D and trimming came from the DNA. This sample holds 450,000 to 500,000 clones; 65% to 85% were observed only once. The ten top clones hold over 9.5% of the sample.

Points on this clone: The clone's antigen remains unknown. Nothing much larger sits one base from this clone, and base qualities are not available.

The donors were healthy, HIV-negative adults with no recently reported acute infections or vaccinations. All donors were Caucasian adults living in Nashville, Tennessee, USA. For unsorted samples, roughly 86 million PBMCs were counted and genomic DNA was extracted with the QIAamp DNA Blood Mini kit. Blood was collected by leukapheresis, and PBMCs were isolated by Ficoll-Histopaque density gradient centrifugation and then cryopreserved in liquid nitrogen vapor phase. The material sequenced was PBMCs. The clonotype originates from a woman in her 40s in good health. Some clones in this sample may be carry-over from other donors' samples.

The bases are TGCGCCAGCAGCTTGGACCGTCATCAAGAGACCCAGTACTTC. Its protein is CASSLDRHQETQYF. This chain joins TRBV5-1 to TRBJ2-5; the D gene is not confidently resolved. CDR1 SGHRS and CDR2 YFSETQ were looked up in the germline V gene. The CDR3 holds 14 amino acids from the cysteine to the phenylalanine. Only the CDR3 region is kept as DNA, spanning 42 bases read in frame from base 1. The junction carries 8 bases between V and J, which are trimmed by 0 bases and 2 bases respectively.